This is a list of T cell receptor beta chains from one sample in a study of blood T cell repertoires in COVID-19. TCRdb's copy holds only in-frame clones and misses some; the assay was immunoSEQ multiplex PCR. This table holds approximately 390,000 clones, 85% to 90% found once. Sequences were obtained from peripheral blood. Receptor source: a young man with active or convalescent COVID-19. Each CDR3 is given with its conserved first and last residue. The D gene is left open where the match is weak. Size tells how often a clone was seen (once, few, many) or the class of an expanded clone, and some rows leave it out.

clone_size: NA; d_call: NA; j_call: TRBJ2-1; v_call: TRBV5-1; cdr3_nt: TGCGCCAGCAGCCCCCGGGTCCCCGGTAGTAATGAGCAGTTCTTC; cdr3_aa: CASSPRVPGSNEQFF
clone_size: NA; d_call: TRBD1; j_call: TRBJ1-5; v_call: TRBV27; cdr3_nt: TGTGCCAGCAGTTTAACCGGGACAGGGGTTAATCAGCCCCAGCATTTT; cdr3_aa: CASSLTGTGVNQPQHF
clone_size: NA; d_call: NA; j_call: TRBJ2-7; v_call: TRBV1; cdr3_nt: TGCACCAGCAGCCAAGTCGGGTACCTCTCCTACGAGCAGTACTTC; cdr3_aa: CTSSQVGYLSYEQYF
clone_size: NA; d_call: NA; j_call: TRBJ2-7; v_call: TRBV27; cdr3_nt: TGTGCCAGCAGTTTGCACAGCCACTACGAGCAGTACTTC; cdr3_aa: CASSLHSHYEQYF
clone_size: NA; d_call: NA; j_call: TRBJ1-2; v_call: TRBV29-1; cdr3_nt: TGCAGCGCAGAAGGAGGACCTCAAAACTATGGCTACACCTTC; cdr3_aa: CSAEGGPQNYGYTF
clone_size: NA; d_call: TRBD1; j_call: TRBJ1-1; v_call: TRBV28; cdr3_nt: TGTGCCACCACCGGACAGGGGGAGTTTACTGAAGCTTTCTTT; cdr3_aa: CATTGQGEFTEAFF
clone_size: NA; d_call: NA; j_call: TRBJ2-5; v_call: TRBV4-3; cdr3_nt: TGCGCCAGCAGCCAAGAGGTGGGGGCTAGCTGGCTGTACTTC; cdr3_aa: CASSQEVGASWLYF
clone_size: NA; d_call: NA; j_call: TRBJ2-4; v_call: TRBV3-1/TRBV3-2; cdr3_nt: TGTGCCAGCAGCCAGATGGACAACGGCAAAAACATTCAGTACTTC; cdr3_aa: CASSQMDNGKNIQYF
clone_size: NA; d_call: NA; j_call: TRBJ1-2; v_call: TRBV19; cdr3_nt: TGTGCCAGTAGTATAGCAGGGCCTCTAGGCTATGGCTACACCTTC; cdr3_aa: CASSIAGPLGYGYTF
clone_size: NA; d_call: NA; j_call: TRBJ2-1; v_call: TRBV19; cdr3_nt: TGTGCCAGTAGACTAGCAGGAGTATCCTACAATGAGCAGTTCTTC; cdr3_aa: CASRLAGVSYNEQFF
clone_size: NA; d_call: NA; j_call: TRBJ2-1; v_call: TRBV7-3; cdr3_nt: TGTGCCAGCAGCGTACTAGGGTCCCATGAGCAGTTCTTC; cdr3_aa: CASSVLGSHEQFF
clone_size: once; d_call: NA; j_call: TRBJ1-5; v_call: TRBV5-4; cdr3_nt: TGTGCCAGCAGCTTGGGTGGAGGAGGTATCGGCAATCAGCCCCAGCATTTT; cdr3_aa: CASSLGGGGIGNQPQHF
clone_size: NA; d_call: NA; j_call: TRBJ1-4; v_call: TRBV19; cdr3_nt: TGTGCCAGTAGTATAGAGGGCCCTAATGAAAAACTGTTTTTT; cdr3_aa: CASSIEGPNEKLFF
clone_size: NA; d_call: NA; j_call: TRBJ2-7; v_call: TRBV28; cdr3_nt: TGTGCCAGCAGTTTAGCGGGGTACGAGCAGTACTTC; cdr3_aa: CASSLAGYEQYF
clone_size: NA; d_call: NA; j_call: TRBJ2-1; v_call: TRBV3-1/TRBV3-2; cdr3_nt: TGTGCCAGCAGCCGACACGGGGGGCCGGGTAATGAGCAGTTCTTC; cdr3_aa: CASSRHGGPGNEQFF
clone_size: NA; d_call: NA; j_call: TRBJ2-7; v_call: TRBV5-3; cdr3_nt: TGTGCCAGAAGCTTGGTTACGCGCTCCTACGAGCAGTACTTC; cdr3_aa: CARSLVTRSYEQYF
clone_size: NA; d_call: TRBD1; j_call: TRBJ1-1; v_call: TRBV14; cdr3_nt: TGTGCCAGCAGCCACGCTGGGACAGGGAAAGCTTTCTTT; cdr3_aa: CASSHAGTGKAFF